The 25 T cell receptor beta chains below come from one sample, sequenced in a study of T cells in Graves' hyperthyroidism and ophthalmopathy. Regions amplified from RNA transcripts were the TCR beta CDR3 regions. The TCR CDR3 first-round RT-PCR relied on the HTBI primer set. TCRdb re-analysed the multiplex PCR reads in MiXCR, keeping a single row per CDR3 protein. This sample carries hundreds of thousands of distinct CDR3 sequences, under 20% of them seen once, and the ten largest clones take 3.5% to 4%. The sequenced sample consisted of blood. The origin of the receptors is a woman in her 30s with Graves' hyperthyroidism.

The chain recombines TRBV9 with TRBJ2-1, with a tentative D call TRBD1 (6 bases). Trimming removed 0 bases from V and 0 bases from J, with 10 bases in between. Per germline, CDR1 SGDLS and CDR2 YYNGEE. The CDR3 loop spans 16 amino acids. In DNA form, the CDR3 reads TGTGCCAGCAGCGTAGAAACAGGGAGCTCCTACAATGAGCAGTTCTTC. Residues: CASSVETGSSYNEQFF.

The CDR3 spells CASSQPGEDYEQYF. DNA of the CDR3: TGTGCCAGCAGCCAACCCGGGGAGGACTACGAGCAGTACTTC. The chain joins TRBV4-2 to TRBJ2-7; perhaps TRBD2 as D (6 bases). V lost 2 bases and J lost 3, with 11 bases in between. Looked up from germline, CDR1 is LGHNA and CDR2 is YNFKEQ. This CDR3 is built from 14 residues.

V usage is TRBV18 and J usage is TRBJ1-5, with 7 bases identical to TRBD1. Germline V gene lookup returns CDR1 KGHSH and CDR2 LQKENI. With 6 bases clipped from V and 4 bases from J, the junction kept 9 bases outside the gene matches. CDR3 length: 15 amino acids. As DNA, the CDR3 is TGTGCCAGCTCTCTTAGGGACAGTCCTAATCAGCCCCAGCATTTT. It codes for CASSLRDSPNQPQHF.

Only a few counts were recorded for this clonotype. The chain uses TRBV25-1 and TRBJ2-2, with no clear D. This CDR3 has 17 residues. The germline V gene encodes CDR1 MGHDK and CDR2 SYGVNS. The V end lost 1 base, the J end lost 0 bases, and 12 bases lay between the germline ends. CDR3 nucleotide sequence: TGTGCCAGCAGTGAATTTCTTGGCGTTACGAACACCGGGGAGCTGTTTTTT. This sequence encodes CASSEFLGVTNTGELFF.

This clonotype came up once. The chain recombines TRBV19 with TRBJ2-7; D gene ambiguous. V was trimmed by 3 bases and J by 4 bases, leaving 10 bases between them. The CDR3 has 13 amino acids. Germline values: CDR1 LNHDA, CDR2 SQIVND (reference sequence). The CDR3: CASSMVNGYEQYF. The CDR3 nucleotides are TGTGCCAGTAGTATGGTAAATGGGTACGAGCAGTACTTC.

This clonotype turned up a few times. The DNA for the CDR3 is TGCAGCGTAGAGGAGGGGCGGAATCAGCCCCAGCATTTT. Its translation: CSVEEGRNQPQHF. The chain employs TRBV29-1 and TRBJ1-5, with D possibly TRBD1 on 5 matching bases. This CDR3 has 13 residues. The germline CDR1 and CDR2 sequences are SQVTM and ANQGSEA. Trimming removed 6 bases at V and 4 bases at J, with 13 bases between.

This clonotype has a handful of counts. The chain carries TRBV12-3 or TRBV12-4 and TRBJ2-7; TRBD1 or TRBD2 may be the D gene (5 bases each). V lost 3 bases and J 2 bases, leaving 11 bases between the germline ends. The CDR3 is made up of 14 amino acids. Written as DNA, the CDR3 is TGTGCCAGCAGTTTGGGACCAGGGACCTACGAGCAGTACTTC. Protein sequence: CASSLGPGTYEQYF.

The rearrangement links TRBV28 to TRBJ2-5; D is undetermined. V was clipped by 3 bases and J by 4 bases, with 12 bases between them. Germline lookup yields CDR1 MDHEN and CDR2 SYDVKM. The CDR3 consists of 14 residues. CDR3 sequence reads: CASSLAALRETQYF. For the CDR3, the DNA is TGTGCCAGCAGTTTGGCGGCCCTCCGAGAGACCCAGTACTTC.

This clonotype was observed many times. The chain recombines TRBV11-2 with TRBJ2-1, with 7 bases lining up with TRBD2. In germline, CDR1 is SGHAT, CDR2 FQNNGV. Unmatched junction bases numbered 13, after V lost 1 base and J lost 7 bases. The CDR3 is made up of 17 amino acids. The CDR3 reads CASSLAPRENPSNEQFF. The CDR3 coding sequence is TGTGCCAGCAGCTTAGCCCCGCGGGAGAATCCAAGTAATGAGCAGTTCTTC.

This clonotype came up many times. The rearrangement links TRBV28 to TRBJ2-7; 8 positions agree with TRBD1. Germline V gene data show CDR1 as MDHEN and CDR2 as SYDVKM. Germline trimming cut 7 bases from V and 2 bases from J; bases unmatched to any gene: 13. The CDR3 covers 16 residues. The CDR3 coding sequence is TGTGCCAGCACCGCAGGACAGGGTTTCTTTCCCTACGAGCAGTACTTC. Translated: CASTAGQGFFPYEQYF.

This clonotype was seen a few times. This rearrangement joins TRBV19 to TRBJ1-5; possibly TRBD1 for D (5 bases). Trimming removed 5 bases at V and 11 bases at J, with 16 bases between. The CDR3 covers 13 residues. CDR1 LNHDA and CDR2 SQIVND come from the germline V gene (reference sequence). In DNA form, the CDR3 reads TGTGCCAGTAGTTTTGGGGGACCCTCGGCCCAGCATTTT. It encodes CASSFGGPSAQHF.

This clonotype was counted between two and nine times. The chain joins TRBV30 to TRBJ2-1; 15 bases fit TRBD2. CDR3 length: 17 amino acids. Germline CDR1 is GTSNPN and CDR2 is SVGIG (reference sequence). V gave up 1 base and J gave up 9 bases; unmatched junction bases: 10. CDR3 region: CAWSGGLAGGPGSEQFF. The CDR3 DNA reads TGTGCCTGGAGTGGGGGACTAGCGGGAGGTCCAGGCAGTGAGCAGTTCTTC. Based on the CDR3 plus reference TRBV30 and TRBJ2-1, the full variable domain is SQTIHQWPATLVQPVGSPLSLECTVEGTSNPNLYWYRQAAGRGLQLLFYSVGIGQISSEVPQNLSASRPQDRQFILSSKKLLLSDSGFYLCAWSGGLAGGPGSEQFFGPGTRLTVL.

This clonotype showed up just a few times. J is TRBJ2-7 and V is TRBV10-2; TRBD2 matches 9 bases. This CDR3 comprises 15 residues. The germline CDR1 and CDR2 sequences are WSHSY and SAAADI. V was pared by 2 bases and J by 3 bases, with 5 bases of the junction left unmatched. CDR3: CASSEGSSGNYEQYF. CDR3 nucleotides: TGCGCCAGCAGTGAGGGATCTAGCGGGAACTACGAGCAGTACTTC.

The sample holds a few counts of this clonotype. The chain recombines TRBV4-3 with TRBJ1-1, with a possible D match to TRBD1 (6 bases). V lost 1 base and J lost 6, with 6 bases in between. The CDR3 spans 12 residues. The germline V gene has CDR1 LGHNA and CDR2 YSLEER. CDR3 coding DNA: TGCGCCAGCAGCCAAGCAGGGGCTGAAGCTTTCTTT. It is translated as CASSQAGAEAFF.

This clonotype was observed at least ten times. This chain uses TRBV28 with TRBJ2-3; 12 positions agree with TRBD2. J was trimmed by 8 bases and V by 6 bases; bases with no gene match: 6. The CDR3 runs to 14 residues. Germline assignment: CDR1 MDHEN and CDR2 SYDVKM. The CDR3 DNA sequence: TGTGCCAGCAGCAAGACTAGCGGGAGAGGTACGCAGTATTTT. It is translated as CASSKTSGRGTQYF.

As for this clonotype: Possible read error: a much larger clone is one base away. Written as DNA, the CDR3 is TGCGCCAGCAGCCAGTCAGAAGTAGGTTCGAACGAGCAGTACTTC. Residues: CASSQSEVGSNEQYF. The chain carries TRBV4-1 and TRBJ2-7; D is unclear. The CDR3 has 15 residues. Germline CDR1 is MGHRA and CDR2 is YSYEKL. V shed 3 bases and J shed 5 bases, with 17 bases lying between them.

This clonotype was observed a single time. The chain uses TRBV20-1 and TRBJ1-1; D is unresolved. This CDR3 region has 12 residues. Germline V CDR1 and CDR2: DFQATT, SNEGSKA (reference sequence). V was clipped by 6 bases and J by 1 base, with 9 bases between them. This CDR3 is CSARNWNTEAFF. CDR3 coding DNA: TGCAGTGCCAGGAACTGGAACACTGAAGCTTTCTTT.

The gene calls are TRBV7-2 and TRBJ2-1, with 7 bases fitting TRBD2. Germline CDR1 and CDR2: SGHTA and FQGNSA. The junction had 7 bases not matched to a gene; V was cut back by 2 bases and J by 9 bases. There are 14 residues in the CDR3. The CDR3 protein is CASSLLTSSGEQFF. CDR3 nucleotides: TGTGCCAGCAGCTTATTGACTAGCTCTGGTGAGCAGTTCTTC.

Only a few counts were recorded for this clonotype. The chain links TRBV13 to TRBJ1-1; no definite D call. In germline, CDR1 is PRHDT, CDR2 FYEKMQ (reference sequence). V was trimmed by 5 bases and J by 6 bases, leaving 25 bases between them. The CDR3 has 17 amino acids. The CDR3: CASSPREPDTHHPEAFF. Here the CDR3 DNA reads TGTGCCAGCAGCCCGAGGGAACCTGACACACATCATCCTGAAGCTTTCTTT.

CDR3 sequence (DNA): TGCGCCAGCAGCCAAGGACGCGGGACAGGGAGCCACGAGCAGTACTTC. This gives the protein CASSQGRGTGSHEQYF. The rearrangement uses TRBV4-1 and TRBJ2-7; 9 bases line up with TRBD1. Trimming took 1 base from V and 5 from J; bases not matched to a gene: 9. Germline CDR1 is MGHRA and CDR2 is YSYEKL. The CDR3 contains 16 residues.

This clonotype occurred many times. The chain has TRBV20-1 and TRBJ2-1; no definite D call. The V end lost 0 bases, the J end lost 6 bases, and 18 bases lay between the germline ends. The CDR3 runs to 16 residues. In germline, CDR1 is DFQATT, CDR2 SNEGSKA (reference sequence). Here the CDR3 DNA reads TGCAGTGCTAGAGATTCGGCGGCAAAGGGCCCCAATGAGCAGTTCTTC. Translation gives CSARDSAAKGPNEQFF.

This clonotype has a count of ten or more. The CDR3 DNA is TGCAGTGCCCCCCCGAGCGGGCCTTACAATGAGCAGTTCTTC. This codes for CSAPPSGPYNEQFF. V usage is TRBV20-1 and J usage is TRBJ2-1, with a tentative D call TRBD2 (6 bases). There are 14 residues in the CDR3. V was cut by 6 bases and J by 4 bases, with 16 bases left in between. Germline lookup yields CDR1 DFQATT and CDR2 SNEGSKA (reference sequence).

Only a few counts were recorded for this clonotype. The chain employs TRBV5-1 and TRBJ2-7; TRBD2 might be the D (5 bases). From germline, CDR1 is SGHRS and CDR2 YFSETQ. The CDR3 covers 14 residues. The V gene lost 2 bases and the J gene lost 2 bases, with 11 bases spanning the gap. CDR3 DNA: TGCGCCAGCAGCTTCGGCTACGGGGCCTACGAGCAGTACTTC. It translates to CASSFGYGAYEQYF.

A remark on this clonotype: A much larger clone lies one base from this, so it may be a read error. This chain connects TRBV12-3 or TRBV12-4 to TRBJ2-5, with D tentatively TRBD1 or TRBD2 (5 bases each). The CDR3 extends over 16 amino acids. DNA of the CDR3: TGTGCCGGCAGTTTACCCCCCGGTGGGGGCCAAGAGACCCAGTACTTC. Translation: CAGSLPPGGGQETQYF.

The chain employs TRBV12-3 or TRBV12-4 and TRBJ2-5, with D unclear. The CDR3 runs 15 residues. Trimming pared 1 base from V and 1 base from J, leaving 10 bases between. In DNA form, the CDR3 reads TGTGCCAGCAGTTTAGTGGGTCAGCCCCAAGAGACCCAGTACTTC. Its translation: CASSLVGQPQETQYF.